The clone carrying this TCR beta chain was picked up a small number of times. Antigen: not known. The sequence runs out 3 residues before the end of the CDR3; the remainder is reconstructed from the germline J gene. This table comes from immunoSEQ multiplex PCR, and its TCRdb copy is limited to in-frame clones, with some not included. The sample is made up of 50,000 to 60,000 clones, none counted only once. CDR1 and CDR2 from the germline V gene are MRHNA and SNTAGT. The length of the CDR3 is 14 residues. Trimming left V 6 bases short and J 4 bases short, with 15 bases between. The entry originates in a study of T cell clonality in common variable immunodeficiency. Each donor provided 5 to 8 ml of heparinized whole blood. General observations from the study: Shared TCRbeta clones were fewer between CVID subjects than controls. CVID subjects showed higher TCRbeta clonality than healthy controls. In common variable immunodeficiency, TCR beta chains reportedly carried fewer deletions and N-nucleotide insertions.

The receptor was derived from a person between 18 and 70 years old in good health. The material sequenced was peripheral blood mononuclear cells. The chain links TRBV6-4 to TRBJ1-1; TRBD1 is a possible D gene (5 bases). CDR3: CASSPQGASTEAFF. The part of the CDR3 DNA that was read is TGTGCCAGCAGCCCCCAAGGGGCGAGCACTGAA.